The 7 T cell receptor beta chains below all came from one sample that was sequenced in a study of monozygotic twins with inflammatory bowel disease. One entry per CDR3 protein, without DNA, is what TCRdb gives after re-calling the 5' RACE reads. Here the sample table reports 440,000 or so distinct CDR3 sequences. The sequenced sample was blood. The source of these receptors is a human donor with ulcerative colitis or Crohn's disease, or a healthy co-twin of an affected twin (not recorded which).

V usage is TRBV20-1 and J usage is TRBJ1-5; TCRdb selects TRBD1, and the lack of DNA leaves this call unchecked. Germline CDR1 and CDR2: DFQATT and SNEGSKA (reference sequence). CDR3 length: 13 amino acids. The CDR3 sequence is CSAITGGNQPQHF.

This chain joins TRBV27 and TRBJ2-1; TCRdb indicates TRBD1, and absent DNA this call remains unverified. Germline V gene data show CDR1 as MNHEY and CDR2 as SMNVEV (reference sequence). The CDR3 consists of 15 residues. CDR3 loop: CASSLKGRGRDEQFF.

The chain is built from TRBV20-1 and TRBJ1-2. CDR1 and CDR2 (germline): DFQATT, SNEGSKA (reference sequence). There are 16 residues in the CDR3. CDR3: CSARDQASDGFYGYTF.

The chain links TRBV15 to TRBJ2-3. The CDR3 runs 16 residues. The germline gives CDR1 LNHNV, CDR2 YYDKDF (reference sequence). CDR3 amino acids: CATSRDLKTRTDTQYF.

The chain couples TRBV6-2 or TRBV6-3 to TRBJ1-2; TCRdb names TRBD1, which stays unverified in the absence of DNA. The germline V gene encodes CDR1 MNHEY and CDR2 SVGEGT. The CDR3 extends over 15 amino acids. The CDR3: CASSFKIRDSYGYTF.

The chain couples TRBV6-6 to TRBJ1-2; the D call of TRBD1 rests on TCRdb alone, since no DNA is present to check it. The length of the CDR3 is 12 residues. The V gene's germline CDR1 is MNHNY and CDR2 SVGAGI (reference sequence). This chain's CDR3 is CASTVGGYGYTF.

This chain joins TRBV9 and TRBJ1-4. The CDR3 totals 14 residues. Germline V gene lookup returns CDR1 SGDLS and CDR2 YYNGEE. CDR3 sequence: CASSVGYGNEKLFF.